This T cell receptor (beta chain) was recorded in a study of read filtering for tumor transcriptome and immune sequencing. Whole-study context: RNA-seq yielded only about 75 to 1,400 TCR reads, IR-seq about 4 to 10.27 million.

The library was built from 400 ng RNA with molecular barcoded adaptors for alpha/delta and beta/gamma chains. TCRdb analysed the reads with MiXCR anew, one entry per CDR3 protein. The sample lists about 130,000 distinct CDR3 sequences, around 13% occurring once. As for this clonotype: A read error is likely, as this CDR3 ends without the conserved phenylalanine or tryptophan.

At the time of active disease, bone marrow was collected from every patient. The CDR3 totals 14 residues. Trimming removed 10 bases from V and 6 bases from J, with 19 bases in between. The germline V gene encodes CDR1 LNHDA and CDR2 SQIVND (reference sequence). The clonotype comes from a donor at least 40 years old with multiple myeloma. Material for sequencing was a population of CD138-negative cells sorted from bone marrow. The chain joins TRBV19 to TRBJ2-1; D is possibly TRBD1 or TRBD2 (6 bases each). DNA for the CDR3: TGTGCCAATAACGACGGGGGCCCACTCAATGAGCAGTTCCTC. It encodes CANNDGGPLNEQFL.